Following are 23 T cell receptor beta chains from one sample sequenced in a study of blood T cell repertoires in COVID-19. Sequenced by immunoSEQ multiplex PCR; TCRdb stores in-frame clones only, minus some. Altogether roughly 190,000 clones are present, just under 85% being singletons, with the ten largest covering approximately 5%. Sample: peripheral blood. The receptor source for this set is a woman in her 70s with active or convalescent COVID-19.

In this sample, this clone turned up once. The chain joins TRBV4-1 to TRBJ2-2; D possibly corresponds to TRBD1 (6 bases). This CDR3 comprises 13 residues. The V gene lost 0 bases and the J gene lost 9 bases, with 8 bases spanning the gap. In germline, CDR1 is MGHRA, CDR2 YSYEKL. CDR3 protein: CASSQDQGWELFF. The CDR3, as DNA: TGCGCCAGCAGCCAAGATCAGGGGTGGGAGCTGTTTTTT.

The chain uses TRBV28 and TRBJ2-5; 11 bases align to TRBD2. This CDR3 region has 14 residues. V trimming: 11 bases; J trimming: 4 bases; junction bases outside the gene matches: 9. CDR1 and CDR2 from the germline V gene are MDHEN and SYDVKM. The chain's CDR3 is CAAYSSGRSETQYF. CDR3 nucleotides: TGTGCCGCGTACTCTAGCGGGAGGTCAGAGACCCAGTACTTC. The full variable domain, completed using reference TRBV28 and TRBJ2-5, is DVKVTQSSRYLVKRTGEKVFLECVQDMDHENMFWYRQDPGLGLRLIYFSYDVKMKEKGDIPEGYSVSREKKERFSLILESASTNQTSMYLCAAYSSGRSETQYFGPGTRLLVL.

J is TRBJ2-1 and V is TRBV7-2, with TRBD2 identical over 11 bases. This CDR3 comprises 17 residues. Looked up from germline, CDR1 is SGHTA and CDR2 is FQGNSA. J was trimmed by 7 bases and V by 1 base; bases with no gene match: 9. The CDR3 is CASSLVYLAGGLNEQFF. The CDR3 nucleotides read TGTGCCAGCAGCTTAGTTTATCTAGCGGGAGGCCTTAATGAGCAGTTCTTC.

V usage is TRBV3-1 (or the pseudogene TRBV3-2) and J usage is TRBJ2-7, with unresolved D. This CDR3 comprises 14 residues. V lost 7 bases, J lost 2 bases, and 15 bases lay in between. CDR1 and CDR2 (germline): LGHDT, YNNKEL (reference sequence). CDR3 in DNA: TGTGCCAGCACTAGGTGGCAGCAAACCTACGAGCAGTACTTC. As protein: CASTRWQQTYEQYF.

This clone was seen just once. V gene TRBV9 combines with J gene TRBJ2-3, with D perhaps TRBD2 (5 bases). The V gene lost 0 bases and the J gene lost 3 bases, with 11 bases spanning the gap. Germline assignment: CDR1 SGDLS and CDR2 YYNGEE. The CDR3 length is 15 residues. The CDR3 DNA reads as TGTGCCAGCAGCGTAGAAGCGGAAGGAACAGATACGCAGTATTTT. Its translation: CASSVEAEGTDTQYF. The whole variable domain, filled in from reference TRBV9 and TRBJ2-3, reads DSGVTQTPKHLITATGQRVTLRCSPRSGDLSVYWYQQSLDQGLQFLIQYYNGEERAKGNILERFSAQQFPDLHSELNLSSLELGDSALYFCASSVEAEGTDTQYFGPGTRLTVL.

The genes are TRBV2 and TRBJ2-5; 7 bases align to TRBD2. Germline V CDR1 and CDR2: SNHLY, FYNNEI. This CDR3 is 13 amino acids long. With V trimmed by 6 bases and J by 5 bases, 6 bases remained unmatched. The CDR3: CASRVWGGETQYF. As DNA, the CDR3 is TGTGCCAGCAGGGTCTGGGGAGGGGAGACCCAGTACTTC.

The genes are TRBV18 and TRBJ2-3; 7 bases fit TRBD1. The CDR3 totals 17 residues. With V trimmed by 4 bases and J by 4 bases, 14 bases remained unmatched. Germline lookup yields CDR1 KGHSH and CDR2 LQKENI. CDR3 amino acids: CASSHPRTGTTADTQYF. CDR3 DNA sequence: TGTGCCAGCTCACATCCGCGGACAGGAACTACGGCAGATACGCAGTATTTT.

V gene TRBV6-5 combines with J gene TRBJ2-5; TRBD2 matches 7 bases. This CDR3 has 12 residues. Per the germline V gene, CDR1 is MNHEY and CDR2 is SVGAGI. J was trimmed by 1 base and V by 8 bases; bases with no gene match: 1. In DNA form, the CDR3 reads TGTGCCAGCGCGGGAGCCCAAGAGACCCAGTACTTC. This encodes CASAGAQETQYF.

This chain links TRBV5-1 with TRBJ2-1; perhaps TRBD2 as D (6 bases). CDR1 and CDR2 from the germline V gene are SGHRS and YFSETQ. V was shortened by 7 bases and J by 6 bases, with 14 bases between the two germline ends. This CDR3 comprises 13 residues. The CDR3 DNA sequence: TGCGCCAGCTCGGGACTCCACGCCAATGAGCAGTTCTTC. Translating gives CASSGLHANEQFF.

The chain employs TRBV13 and TRBJ1-1; maybe TRBD1 (5 bases). Trimming stripped 5 bases from V and 1 base from J, with 14 bases between. Germline assignment: CDR1 PRHDT and CDR2 FYEKMQ (reference sequence). The CDR3 totals 15 residues. In nucleotides, the CDR3 is TGTGCCAGCAGCCCACTCGACAGACCGAACACTGAAGCTTTCTTT. Translated: CASSPLDRPNTEAFF.

V is TRBV11-2 and J is TRBJ1-1; the D is unclear. Germline CDR1 reads SGHAT; CDR2 reads FQNNGV. The CDR3 consists of 13 residues. Deletions cut 1 base from V and 2 bases from J, with 5 bases between. The CDR3 DNA follows: TGTGCCAGCAGCTTAGTTGTAAACACTGAAGCTTTCTTT. It codes for CASSLVVNTEAFF. Drawing the rest from reference TRBV11-2 and TRBJ1-1, the complete variable domain is EAGVAQSPRYKIIEKRQSVAFWCNPISGHATLYWYQQILGQGPKLLIQFQNNGVVDDSQLPKDRFSAERLKGVDSTLKIQPAKLEDSAVYLCASSLVVNTEAFFGQGTRLTVV.

The rearrangement joins TRBV24-1 to TRBJ1-1; 7 positions agree with TRBD1. This CDR3 comprises 13 residues. The germline V gene has CDR1 KGHDR and CDR2 SFDVKD. The ends lost 7 bases at V and 3 bases at J; junction bases unmatched: 4. The CDR3 sequence is CATRATGDTEAFF. In nucleotides, the CDR3 is TGTGCCACCAGAGCTACAGGGGACACTGAAGCTTTCTTT.

The table lists this clone with a few counts. This sequence joins TRBV6-6 and TRBJ2-7, with TRBD2 identical over 7 bases. Losses at the gene ends were 2 bases for V and 6 bases for J; bases not matched to a gene: 7. CDR3 length equals 14 residues. Germline CDR1 is MNHNY and CDR2 is SVGAGI (reference sequence). The CDR3 is CASSYSRGDGEQYF. As DNA, the CDR3 is TGTGCCAGCAGTTACAGTCGGGGGGACGGCGAGCAGTACTTC.

The chain uses TRBV6-6 and TRBJ2-3; 10 nucleotides match TRBD2. CDR3 length equals 16 residues. CDR1 is MNHNY and CDR2 is SVGAGI in the germline V gene (reference sequence). Unmatched junction bases numbered 9, after V lost 7 bases and J lost 2 bases. The CDR3 DNA follows: TGTGCCAGCACCCTGGACCTAGCGGGAGCCACAGATACGCAGTATTTT. Protein: CASTLDLAGATDTQYF.

Only a few counts were recorded for this clone. The J gene is TRBJ2-7, the V gene TRBV11-2; 7 positions agree with TRBD1. Germline V gives CDR1 SGHAT, CDR2 FQNNGV. V was pared by 0 bases and J by 4 bases, with 3 bases of the junction left unmatched. CDR3 length equals 14 residues. CDR3: CASSLEQGVYEQYF. The CDR3 bases are TGTGCCAGCAGCTTAGAGCAGGGGGTATACGAGCAGTACTTC.

The chain employs TRBV5-5 and TRBJ1-2; no clear D. Trimming stripped 4 bases from V and 7 bases from J, with 11 bases between. Germline CDR1 is SGHKS and CDR2 is YYEKEE (reference sequence). The CDR3 runs 12 residues. This CDR3 is CASSHLGGGYTF. The CDR3, as DNA: TGTGCCAGCAGCCACCTCGGTGGTGGCTACACCTTC.

In DNA, the CDR3 is TGTGCCAGTAGTAGTCTGGCGGGAGGGGCAGATACGCAGTATTTT. Translated, it gives CASSSLAGGADTQYF. The chain has TRBV19 and TRBJ2-3; 9 bases align to TRBD2. Trimming took 4 bases from V and 4 from J; bases not matched to a gene: 6. Germline CDR1 reads LNHDA; CDR2 reads SQIVND (reference sequence). This CDR3 region has 15 residues.

This clone showed up just a few times. This chain connects TRBV14 to TRBJ2-7, with TRBD2 matching 14 bases. Germline V CDR1 and CDR2: SGHDN, FVKESK. Germline trimming cut 3 bases from V and 6 bases from J; bases unmatched to any gene: 7. The CDR3 runs to 16 residues. CDR3 protein: CASSHLGLAGDVEQYF. DNA of the CDR3: TGTGCCAGCAGCCACTTGGGACTAGCGGGAGACGTCGAGCAGTACTTC.

This clone was found many times. The chain recombines TRBV11-2 with TRBJ1-4; no reliable D call. The CDR3 is 16 residues long. The V gene lost 2 bases and the J gene lost 0 bases, with 10 bases spanning the gap. Germline loops: CDR1 SGHAT, CDR2 FQNNGV. CDR3 sequence reads: CASSLTAIATNEKLFF. CDR3 DNA: TGTGCCAGCAGCTTAACAGCAATTGCAACTAATGAAAAACTGTTTTTT.

V gene TRBV20-1 combines with J gene TRBJ2-3, with D unresolved. There are 11 residues in the CDR3. CDR1 and CDR2 (germline): DFQATT, SNEGSKA (reference sequence). V lost 6 bases and J lost 2, with 6 bases in between. CDR3: CSAENTDTQYF. In nucleotides, the CDR3 is TGCAGTGCGGAGAACACAGATACGCAGTATTTT.

V and J are TRBV19 and TRBJ1-5; the D is unclear. The CDR3 has 12 residues. V lost 6 bases to trimming and J lost 3 bases, with 6 bases between them. Germline lookup yields CDR1 LNHDA and CDR2 SQIVND (reference sequence). The CDR3: CASREINQPQHF. The CDR3 DNA follows: TGTGCCAGTAGAGAGATCAATCAGCCCCAGCATTTT.

DNA of the CDR3: TGTGCCAGCAGTGAAATTGGGGGGACCCACGAGCAGTACTTC. Translation gives CASSEIGGTHEQYF. The chain joins TRBV7-2 to TRBJ2-7; D might be TRBD2 (6 bases). This CDR3 contains 14 residues. Germline V CDR1 and CDR2: SGHTA, FQGNSA. Between the trimmed V and J ends, which lost 6 bases and 5 bases, there was a span of 17 bases. The full variable domain, completed using reference TRBV7-2 and TRBJ2-7, is GAGVSQSPSNKVTEKGKDVELRCDPISGHTALYWYRQSLGQGLEFLIYFQGNSAPDKSGLPSDRFSAERTGGSVSTLTIQRTQQEDSAVYLCASSEIGGTHEQYFGPGTRLTVT.

The chain couples TRBV19 to TRBJ1-2; 10 bases align to TRBD1. Per germline, CDR1 LNHDA and CDR2 SQIVND (reference sequence). The CDR3 covers 13 residues. The V segment lost 8 bases and the J segment 8 bases; nucleotides outside the gene matches: 8. CDR3 in DNA: TGTGCCAGTCGCAGGACAGGGGGATTGGGCTACACCTTC. It encodes CASRRTGGLGYTF.